This entry concerns a single T cell receptor beta chain. This record comes from a study of sequential checkpoint blockade in melanoma. About the research overall: Patients were randomized 1:1 to nivolumab-then-ipilimumab or ipilimumab-then-nivolumab first-line. Maintenance nivolumab came after either treatment sequence.

The germline V gene has CDR1 SGHVS and CDR2 FQNEAQ. The CDR3 contains 16 residues. V gave up 2 bases and J gave up 5 bases, with 15 bases separating them. Data came from immunoSEQ multiplex PCR; TCRdb stores just in-frame clones and leaves some out. The repertoire includes about 22,000 clones, roughly 76% of them detected once, and around 25% sits in the top ten. The treatment is: randomized to nivolumab then ipilimumab (arm A) or the reverse (arm B). Patients had received no earlier DNA-damaging chemotherapy. Live CD3+CD8+ CD19− CD56− cells were sorted from PBMCs. The V call is TRBV7-8, the J call TRBJ1-4; a possible D gene is TRBD1 (5 bases). The TCR comes from a human donor with melanoma. Specimen: CD8+ T cells sorted from blood (inferred from file names), collected from a patient given nivolumab and ipilimumab in sequence. CDR3 amino acids: CASSLPLTVENEKLFF. CDR3 nucleotide sequence: TGTGCCAGCAGCTTACCCCTGACAGTCGAGAATGAAAAACTGTTTTTT.